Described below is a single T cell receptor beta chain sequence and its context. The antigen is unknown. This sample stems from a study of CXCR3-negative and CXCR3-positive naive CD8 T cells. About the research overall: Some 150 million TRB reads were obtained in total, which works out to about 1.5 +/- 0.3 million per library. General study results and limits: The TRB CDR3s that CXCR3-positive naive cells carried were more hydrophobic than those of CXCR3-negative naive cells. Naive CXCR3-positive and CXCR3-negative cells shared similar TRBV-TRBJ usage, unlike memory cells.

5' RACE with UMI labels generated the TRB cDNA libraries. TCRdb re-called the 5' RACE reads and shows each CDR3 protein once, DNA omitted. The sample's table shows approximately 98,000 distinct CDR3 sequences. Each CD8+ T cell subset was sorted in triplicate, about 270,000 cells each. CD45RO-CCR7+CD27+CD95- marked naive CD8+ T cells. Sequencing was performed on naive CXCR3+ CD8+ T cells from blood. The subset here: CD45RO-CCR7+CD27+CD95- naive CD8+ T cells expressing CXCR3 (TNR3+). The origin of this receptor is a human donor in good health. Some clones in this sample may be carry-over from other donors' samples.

CDR3 in amino acids: CASSFHGEETQYF. The V gene is TRBV12-3 or TRBV12-4, the J gene TRBJ2-5. The CDR3 sequence is 13 residues long.